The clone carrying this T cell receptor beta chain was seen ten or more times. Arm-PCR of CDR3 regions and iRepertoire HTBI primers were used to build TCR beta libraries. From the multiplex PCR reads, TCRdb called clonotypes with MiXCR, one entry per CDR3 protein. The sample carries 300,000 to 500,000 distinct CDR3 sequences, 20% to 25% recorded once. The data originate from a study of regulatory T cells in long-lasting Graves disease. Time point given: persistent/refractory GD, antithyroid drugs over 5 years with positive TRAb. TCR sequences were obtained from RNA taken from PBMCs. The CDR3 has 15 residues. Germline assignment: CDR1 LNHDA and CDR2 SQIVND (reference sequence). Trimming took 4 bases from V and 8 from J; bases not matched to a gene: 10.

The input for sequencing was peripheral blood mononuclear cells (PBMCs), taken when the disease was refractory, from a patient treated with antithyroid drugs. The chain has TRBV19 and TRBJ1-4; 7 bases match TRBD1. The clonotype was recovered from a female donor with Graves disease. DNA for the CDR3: TGTGCCAGTAGTAAACCGGGACAGAAGACAGAAAAACTGTTTTTT. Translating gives CASSKPGQKTEKLFF.